The clone carrying this T cell receptor (beta chain) was observed many times. Only patients with CD8+CD57+ cell expansion on flow cytometry were chosen for sequencing. Germline lookup yields CDR1 SGDLS and CDR2 YYNGEE. This CDR3 region has 18 residues. The ends were cut back, 4 bases at V and 4 bases at J, with 27 bases in the middle. This sample is part of a study of CD8+CD57+ T cells in acquired aplastic anemia. The study profiled TCR beta VDJ and CDR3 using genomic DNA as template. TCRdb re-called the reads through MiXCR, storing one row per CDR3 protein. The data contain approximately 190,000 distinct CDR3 sequences, around 45% of them singletons.

The clonotype comes from a human donor with aplastic anemia. Source material: sorted CD4+, CD8+, or CD8+CD57+ T cells (not recorded which) from PBMCs. The chain uses TRBV9 and TRBJ2-7, with D perhaps matching TRBD1 or TRBD2 (5 bases each). CDR3 DNA sequence: TGTGCCAGCAGCCGACAGACCGGAGGAACATCACCGACATACGAGCAGTACTTC. It is translated as CASSRQTGGTSPTYEQYF.